This T cell receptor beta chain was identified during a study of blood T cells in healthy people across ages. Sample-barcoded 5' priming and a J-beta primer mix drove a second PCR of about 6 to 12 cycles. TCRdb used MiXCR to reprocess the 5' RACE reads, holding one entry per CDR3 protein. The data hold approximately 830,000 distinct CDR3 sequences, with about 62% observed a single time. The germline V gene has CDR1 LGHNA and CDR2 YNFKEQ. After removal of 4 bases from V and 0 bases from J, the junction contained 5 bases not matched to a gene. The CDR3 consists of 15 residues. This clonotype was recorded a few times.

The chain joins TRBV4-2 to TRBJ1-2; 7 bases align to TRBD1. The receptor was isolated from a man aged 30 to 45 in good health. Sequences were obtained from blood. The CDR3, as DNA: TGTGCCAGCAGCCCCCGGGACAGCGCTAACTATGGCTACACCTTC. This codes for CASSPRDSANYGYTF.